The clone carrying this T cell receptor (beta chain) came up many times. Its cognate antigen is unknown. The entry originates in a study of regulatory T cells in long-lasting Graves disease. Study information: Those Graves' patients who were newly diagnosed had been on antithyroid drugs under 3 months. Whole-study results and caveats: Results may be inaccurate due to the small sample size.

The sample's time point: newly diagnosed GD, antithyroid drugs for less than 3 months. From PBMCs, RNA was extracted and then used to make the TCR library. Trimming cost V 4 bases and J 5 bases, with 25 bases left between them. The CDR3 has 18 amino acids. In germline, CDR1 is SGHAT, CDR2 FQNNGV. CDR3 regions were amplified by Arm-PCR using iRepertoire HTBI primers to build TCR beta libraries. TCRdb redid the calling of the multiplex PCR reads with MiXCR, one entry per CDR3 protein. The table shows approximately 360,000 distinct CDR3 sequences, with approximately 12% occurring only once. This sample also appeared in a second study, on T cells in Graves' hyperthyroidism and ophthalmopathy.

This sequence joins TRBV11-2 and TRBJ2-3; possible D gene TRBD2, 6 bases. This clonotype was obtained from a woman under 30 with Graves disease. The specimen comprised peripheral blood mononuclear cells (PBMCs), sampled at new diagnosis, from a patient treated with antithyroid drugs. For the CDR3, the DNA is TGTGCCAGCAGCTCCCCCCCCGGGGGACGATTGAAGGGAGATACGCAGTATTTT. This gives the protein CASSSPPGGRLKGDTQYF. The entire variable domain, with the rest obtained from reference TRBV11-2 and TRBJ2-3, is as follows: EAGVAQSPRYKIIEKRQSVAFWCNPISGHATLYWYQQILGQGPKLLIQFQNNGVVDDSQLPKDRFSAERLKGVDSTLKIQPAKLEDSAVYLCASSSPPGGRLKGDTQYFGPGTRLTVL.